Below are 27 T cell receptor beta chains sequenced from a single sample in a study of T cells after yellow fever vaccination. TCRdb redid the calling of the 5' RACE reads with MiXCR, one entry per CDR3 protein. The data show 300,000 to 350,000 distinct CDR3 sequences, roughly 7.5% seen once. The specimen comprised PBMCs, sampled about 49 days after the first yellow fever vaccination. These receptors all stem from a man between 18 and 35 years old who received the YFV17D yellow fever vaccine.

This clonotype was detected a few times. The genes are TRBV7-8 and TRBJ2-1; no firm D call. This CDR3 has 15 amino acids. Per germline, CDR1 SGHVS and CDR2 FQNEAQ. V was pared by 2 bases and J by 0 bases, with 8 bases between. The CDR3 DNA reads TGTGCCAGCAGCTTAACCTCGAGCTCCTACAATGAGCAGTTCTTC. It specifies CASSLTSSSYNEQFF. Based on the CDR3 plus reference TRBV7-8 and TRBJ2-1, the full variable domain is GAGVSQSPRYKVAKRGQDVALRCDPISGHVSLFWYQQALGQGPEFLTYFQNEAQLDKSGLPSDRFFAERPEGSVSTLKIQRTQQEDSAVYLCASSLTSSSYNEQFFGPGTRLTVL.

This clonotype was seen ten or more times. The chain links TRBV12-3 or TRBV12-4 to TRBJ2-7; TRBD1 matches 7 bases. There are 14 residues in the CDR3. The V segment lost 1 base and the J segment 5 bases; nucleotides outside the gene matches: 5. In DNA, the CDR3 is TGTGCCAGCAGTTTAGAGGGGGCAGGGGACGAGCAGTACTTC. Translating it yields CASSLEGAGDEQYF.

The chain combines TRBV6-2 or TRBV6-3 with TRBJ1-5; D call uncertain. V lost 6 bases and J lost 11, with 17 bases in between. The length of the CDR3 is 13 residues. Germline V gene data show CDR1 as MNHEY and CDR2 as SVGEGT. CDR3 residues: CASSSGSWSAQHF. For the CDR3, the DNA is TGTGCCAGCAGCTCCGGCAGCTGGTCGGCCCAGCATTTT.

This clonotype has a count of ten or more. CDR3 in DNA: TGTGCCACCAGCGGGGCCTACACAGATACGCAGTATTTT. Translation: CATSGAYTDTQYF. The chain couples TRBV15 to TRBJ2-3, with TRBD1 as a possible D gene (5 bases). This CDR3 contains 13 residues. CDR1 and CDR2 (germline): LNHNV, YYDKDF (reference sequence). Trimming left V 5 bases short and J 2 bases short, with 8 bases between.

This clonotype was counted only a few times. The genes are TRBV12-3 or TRBV12-4 and TRBJ2-1; D could derive from TRBD1 or TRBD2 (5 bases each). V lost 4 bases and J 4 bases, leaving 14 bases between the germline ends. The CDR3 is 15 amino acids. CDR3 protein: CASSWDRVAYNEQFF. The CDR3 DNA is TGTGCCAGCAGTTGGGACCGGGTGGCGTACAATGAGCAGTTCTTC.

The chain employs TRBV15 and TRBJ1-5; TRBD1 matches 8 bases. V lost 7 bases and J lost 5; bases outside the gene matches: 10. The CDR3 contains 15 residues. Germline V lookup: CDR1 LNHNV, CDR2 YYDKDF (reference sequence). The chain's CDR3 is CATTPDRVSYQPQHF. The CDR3 DNA reads TGTGCCACCACCCCGGACAGGGTATCTTATCAGCCCCAGCATTTT.

This clonotype has a handful of counts. This sequence joins TRBV21-1 and TRBJ2-7; the D call TRBD2 from the table was never checked on the DNA. TRBV21-1 is labeled a pseudogene. This CDR3 spans 15 amino acids. The CDR3 region has the DNA TGTGCCAGCAGCACGGGACTAACCCTGCTCTACGAGCAGTACGTC. Protein product: CASSTGLTLLYEQYV.

This clonotype has at least ten counts. The rearrangement links TRBV5-4 to TRBJ2-5; no clear D gene. V was shortened by 0 bases and J by 5 bases, with 14 bases between the two germline ends. The CDR3 has 15 residues. Germline V gene sequence: CDR1 SGHNT, CDR2 YYREEE (reference sequence). CDR3 amino acids: CASSLGVEAKETQYF. The CDR3 DNA reads TGTGCCAGCAGCTTGGGGGTTGAAGCGAAGGAGACCCAGTACTTC.

This clonotype was observed a handful of times. The rearrangement uses TRBV5-1 and TRBJ1-6, with D perhaps TRBD1 (6 bases). CDR3 length: 14 amino acids. The ends were cut back, 5 bases at V and 0 bases at J, with 6 bases in the middle. The V gene's germline CDR1 is SGHRS and CDR2 YFSETQ. CDR3 residues: CASRGASYNSPLHF. CDR3 sequence (DNA): TGCGCCAGCAGGGGGGCCTCCTATAATTCACCCCTCCACTTT.

The chain employs TRBV12-3 or TRBV12-4 and TRBJ1-2; no clear D. This CDR3 is 13 amino acids long. Deletions cut 3 bases from V and 1 base from J, with 6 bases between. CDR3 bases: TGTGCCAGCAGTTTTAGCATTAACTATGGCTACACCTTC. Protein: CASSFSINYGYTF.

This clonotype has a handful of counts. This CDR3 is CASSLGSGGFYNEQFF. The CDR3 region has the DNA TGCGCCAGCAGCTTGGGGTCAGGGGGTTTCTACAATGAGCAGTTCTTC. This chain connects TRBV5-1 to TRBJ2-1; 7 bases agree with TRBD1. Germline loops: CDR1 SGHRS, CDR2 YFSETQ. This CDR3 has 16 residues. V gave up 0 bases and J gave up 3 bases; unmatched junction bases: 6.

This clonotype has more than one count but fewer than ten. This chain connects TRBV7-2 to TRBJ2-5; no definite D call. V gave up 4 bases and J gave up 3 bases, with 9 bases separating them. The germline V gene has CDR1 SGHTA and CDR2 FQGNSA. This CDR3 is 13 amino acids long. The CDR3 nucleotides read TGTGCCAGCAGCTCATCTAAGAAAGAGACCCAGTACTTC. Residues: CASSSSKKETQYF.

This rearrangement joins TRBV6-5 to TRBJ1-1; 8 nucleotides agree with TRBD1. With V trimmed by 4 bases and J by 6 bases, 7 bases remained unmatched. Germline V gene sequence: CDR1 MNHEY, CDR2 SVGAGI. The CDR3 has 14 amino acids. CDR3 sequence reads: CASSSDRVGSEAFF. In DNA form, the CDR3 reads TGTGCCAGCAGTTCGGACAGGGTTGGGTCTGAAGCTTTCTTT.

This clonotype has only a few counts. The chain carries TRBV13 and TRBJ1-2; D perhaps matches TRBD1 (6 bases). Germline CDR1 reads PRHDT; CDR2 reads FYEKMQ (reference sequence). The CDR3 is 14 amino acids. Trimming shortened V by 4 bases and J by 7 bases, and 16 bases separated the two germline ends. The DNA for the CDR3 is TGTGCCAGCAGCTGGAGTACAGGGAAATCTGGCTACACCTTC. This codes for CASSWSTGKSGYTF.

The rearrangement uses TRBV7-2 and TRBJ1-3; 7 bases are shared with TRBD1. CDR1 and CDR2 from the germline V gene are SGHTA and FQGNSA. The CDR3 has 15 amino acids. With V trimmed by 6 bases and J by 7 bases, 12 bases remained unmatched. CDR3 sequence reads: CASRLTGTAWNTIYF. As DNA, the CDR3 is TGTGCCAGCAGATTGACAGGGACTGCTTGGAACACCATATATTTT.

There are a few counts of this clonotype. The V and J genes are TRBV3-1 and TRBJ2-3, with no clear D. Trimming removed 5 bases at V and 6 bases at J, with 12 bases between. The CDR3 length is 13 residues. Per the germline V gene, CDR1 is LGHDT and CDR2 is YNNKEL (reference sequence). The CDR3 coding sequence is TGTGCCAGCAGCGCTTCGTTTAGGGATACGCAGTATTTT. It yields the protein CASSASFRDTQYF.

The genes are TRBV7-9 and TRBJ1-4; D unclear. Trimming cost V 1 base and J 2 bases, with 5 bases left between them. The germline CDR1 and CDR2 sequences are SEHNR and FQNEAQ (reference sequence). The CDR3 spans 14 residues. The CDR3 nucleotides read TGTGCCAGCAGCTTAGAATCTACTAATGAAAAACTGTTTTTT. Translated: CASSLESTNEKLFF.

This clonotype came up a few times. The CDR3 DNA sequence: TGTGCCAGCAGTTACGAAGGGGACTCCACTGAAGCTTTCTTT. This encodes CASSYEGDSTEAFF. The V gene is TRBV6-2 or TRBV6-3, the J gene TRBJ1-1; TRBD1 is a possible D gene (5 bases). Germline CDR1 and CDR2: MNHEY and SVGEGT. Trimming removed 2 bases at V and 4 bases at J, with 11 bases between. This CDR3 contains 14 residues.

This clonotype was seen more than once but under ten times. This chain uses TRBV20-1 with TRBJ2-1; TRBD2 is a possible D gene (7 bases). Trimming shortened V by 0 bases and J by 8 bases, and 17 bases separated the two germline ends. The length of the CDR3 is 15 residues. Germline-derived CDR1 and CDR2 are DFQATT and SNEGSKA (reference sequence). The CDR3: CSARDSGGRWDEQFF. In DNA, the CDR3 is TGCAGTGCTAGAGATTCCGGGGGGCGATGGGATGAGCAGTTCTTC.

This rearrangement joins TRBV24-1 to TRBJ2-3; 12 bases are a match to TRBD2. After removal of 6 bases from V and 3 bases from J, the junction contained 0 bases not matched to a gene. Germline V gene sequence: CDR1 KGHDR, CDR2 SFDVKD. The CDR3 has 14 residues. The DNA of the CDR3 is TGTGCCACCAGTACTAGCGGGGGGACAGATACGCAGTATTTT. Its protein is CATSTSGGTDTQYF.

This clonotype was seen a handful of times. The DNA of the CDR3 is TGTGCCAGCAGCTTATACCAACGCTCTGGGGCCAACGTCCTGACTTTC. Its translation: CASSLYQRSGANVLTF. V and J are TRBV13 and TRBJ2-6; unclear D gene. Germline V gene lookup returns CDR1 PRHDT and CDR2 FYEKMQ (reference sequence). The CDR3 runs 16 residues. Deletions cut 2 bases from V and 0 bases from J, with 8 bases between.

This clonotype showed up many times. The chain employs TRBV11-2 and TRBJ1-6, with 7 bases matching TRBD1. CDR3 length: 19 amino acids. V shed 5 bases, J shed 1 base, and the junction held 14 bases outside the gene matches. Germline V gene data show CDR1 as SGHAT and CDR2 as FQNNGV. The CDR3 nucleotides read TGTGCCAGCAGCCCGCGGACAGGTTGGGGGGGGTCCTATAATTCACCCCTCCACTTT. Encoded protein: CASSPRTGWGGSYNSPLHF.

This clonotype was seen a few times. This sequence joins TRBV28 and TRBJ2-5, with D uncertain. Per the germline V gene, CDR1 is MDHEN and CDR2 is SYDVKM. Trimming cost V 2 bases and J 2 bases, with 15 bases left between them. The CDR3 length is 16 residues. The DNA of the CDR3 is TGTGCCAGCAGTTTAGAGGTAGATCGGGCACAAGAGACCCAGTACTTC. As protein: CASSLEVDRAQETQYF. Variable domain in full (rest from reference TRBV28 and TRBJ2-5): DVKVTQSSRYLVKRTGEKVFLECVQDMDHENMFWYRQDPGLGLRLIYFSYDVKMKEKGDIPEGYSVSREKKERFSLILESASTNQTSMYLCASSLEVDRAQETQYFGPGTRLLVL.

This clonotype was detected many times. CDR3 loop: CASSAGGPTAMGYTF. DNA of the CDR3: TGTGCCAGCAGCGCAGGGGGCCCTACAGCTATGGGCTACACCTTC. The J gene is TRBJ1-2, the V gene TRBV9; 8 bases agree with TRBD1. Per germline, CDR1 SGDLS and CDR2 YYNGEE. The trim removed 3 bases at V and 8 bases at J, leaving 12 bases unmatched. CDR3 length equals 15 residues.

The table lists this clonotype with a few counts. This chain joins TRBV29-1 and TRBJ1-1; D possibly corresponds to TRBD1 (6 bases). V shed 5 bases and J shed 8 bases, with 15 bases lying between them. This CDR3 contains 12 residues. CDR1 is SQVTM, CDR2 ANQGSEA, per germline. The CDR3 nucleotides read TGCAGCGTTCCAGGACAGTCACCAGAAGCTTTCTTT. Protein sequence: CSVPGQSPEAFF.

The V call is TRBV20-1, the J call TRBJ2-5; TRBD2 matches 10 bases. Trimming at V came to 5 bases and at J to 5 bases, leaving 11 bases not matched to a gene. The CDR3 totals 15 residues. Germline V gene lookup returns CDR1 DFQATT and CDR2 SNEGSKA (reference sequence). CDR3 sequence: CSASSGTSVWETQYF. DNA for the CDR3: TGCAGTGCTTCAAGTGGGACTAGCGTGTGGGAGACCCAGTACTTC.

Only a few counts were recorded for this clonotype. CDR3 region: CASSHPSGSEAFF. The CDR3 bases are TGCGCCAGCAGCCATCCATCGGGTTCTGAAGCTTTCTTT. The V gene is TRBV4-1, the J gene TRBJ1-1, with no clear D. The CDR3 contains 13 residues. Germline assignment: CDR1 MGHRA and CDR2 YSYEKL. V was pared by 3 bases and J by 6 bases, with 11 bases between.